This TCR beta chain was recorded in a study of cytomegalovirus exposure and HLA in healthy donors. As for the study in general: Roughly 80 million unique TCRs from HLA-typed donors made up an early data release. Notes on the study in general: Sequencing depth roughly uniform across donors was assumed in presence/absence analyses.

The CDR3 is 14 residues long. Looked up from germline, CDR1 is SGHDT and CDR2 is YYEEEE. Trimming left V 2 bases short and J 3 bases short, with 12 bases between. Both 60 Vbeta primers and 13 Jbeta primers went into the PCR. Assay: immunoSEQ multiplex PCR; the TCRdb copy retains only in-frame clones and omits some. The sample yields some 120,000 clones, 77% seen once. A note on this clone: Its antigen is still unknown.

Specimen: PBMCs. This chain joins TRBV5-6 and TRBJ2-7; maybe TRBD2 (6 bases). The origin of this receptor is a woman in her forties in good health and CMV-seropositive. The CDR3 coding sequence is TGTGCCAGCAGCTTTCTCGGGAGAGACTACGAGCAGTACTTC. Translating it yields CASSFLGRDYEQYF.